One sample yielded the 7 T cell receptor beta chains listed below, sequenced in a study of fetal regulatory T cell absence and autoimmunity. Only in-frame clones appear in the TCRdb table, and some are missing; sequencing was by immunoSEQ multiplex PCR. The sample lists 95,000 to 100,000 clones; 72% were seen once. What was sequenced was pancreas tissue. Every receptor here comes from a male donor with IPEX syndrome.

This CDR3 reads CASSLGGQGTDTQYF. CDR3 nucleotide sequence: TGTGCCAGCAGCTTAGGCGGACAGGGCACAGATACGCAGTATTTT. The chain couples TRBV7-2 to TRBJ2-3, with 7 nucleotides matching TRBD1. The trim removed 1 base at V and 1 base at J, leaving 2 bases unmatched. CDR3 length equals 15 residues. Germline CDR1 and CDR2: SGHTA and FQGNSA.

The chain recombines TRBV12-5 with TRBJ2-3, with 8 bases aligning to TRBD2. This CDR3 spans 16 amino acids. The V gene end was trimmed by 5 bases and the J gene end by 0 bases; junction bases not matched to a gene: 7. Germline CDR1 reads LGHNT; CDR2 reads FRNRAP. CDR3 coding DNA: TGTGCTAGTGGTCCCCGACTAGCGTCTAGCACAGATACGCAGTATTTT. Protein sequence: CASGPRLASSTDTQYF.

This clone was detected a few times. The chain employs TRBV2 and TRBJ2-7; TRBD2 is a possible D gene (5 bases). The germline gives CDR1 SNHLY, CDR2 FYNNEI. V was clipped by 8 bases and J by 3 bases, with 14 bases between them. The CDR3 has 13 residues. The CDR3 sequence: CASGLHGGYEQYF. CDR3 DNA sequence: TGTGCCAGCGGATTACATGGAGGCTACGAGCAGTACTTC.

The chain employs TRBV9 and TRBJ2-2; D is unclear. CDR3 length equals 12 residues. The V and J ends lost 0 bases and 7 bases respectively, with 4 bases between them. CDR1 and CDR2 (germline): SGDLS, YYNGEE. In DNA form, the CDR3 reads TGTGCCAGCAGCGTAGGGAACGGGGAGCTGTTTTTT. Residues: CASSVGNGELFF.

Only a few counts were recorded for this clone. V is TRBV12-5 and J is TRBJ1-5; D remains unclear. This CDR3 comprises 11 residues. The V end lost 7 bases, the J end lost 2 bases, and 3 bases lay between the germline ends. Germline lookup yields CDR1 LGHNT and CDR2 FRNRAP. The CDR3 region is CASARNQPQHF. Written as DNA, the CDR3 is TGTGCTAGTGCCCGCAATCAGCCCCAGCATTTT. Full variable domain (outside the CDR3, taken from reference TRBV12-5 and TRBJ1-5): DARVTQTPRHKVTEMGQEVTMRCQPILGHNTVFWYRQTMMQGLELLAYFRNRAPLDDSGMPKDRFSAEMPDATLATLKIQPSEPRDSAVYFCASARNQPQHFGDGTRLSIL.

The rearrangement joins TRBV10-3 to TRBJ2-5; 7 bases are a match to TRBD1. The germline V gene has CDR1 ENHRY and CDR2 SYGVKD. The V segment lost 8 bases and the J segment 3 bases; nucleotides outside the gene matches: 0. This CDR3 has 11 amino acids. CDR3 in DNA: TGTGCCATCGGGACAGAAGAGACCCAGTACTTC. Its translation: CAIGTEETQYF.

This clone was recorded a few times. The V gene is TRBV5-1, the J gene TRBJ1-2, with TRBD1 matching 7 bases. Germline V gene sequence: CDR1 SGHRS, CDR2 YFSETQ. The CDR3 loop spans 13 amino acids. V dropped 0 bases and J dropped 8; count of bases not matched to a gene: 4. DNA for the CDR3: TGCGCCAGCAGCTTGGGACAGGGAGAGGGCTACACCTTC. The encoded protein is CASSLGQGEGYTF.